This TCR beta chain was retrieved from a study of blood T cell repertoires in COVID-19. Self-reported history from a screening survey and questionnaire set each donor's cohort. Either two negative PCRs, clearance, or symptom resolution qualified Cohort 3 donors as recovered. TCRdb keeps only in-frame clones here, not all; method: immunoSEQ multiplex PCR. The sample includes a few hundred thousand clones, about 91% seen only once; the top ten take approximately 9.4%. The CDR3 is 14 residues long. J lost 3 bases, V lost 0 bases, and 2 bases had no gene match. Per the germline V gene, CDR1 is SGDLS and CDR2 is YYNGEE.

The clonotype originates from a woman aged 40 to 50 who had recovered from COVID-19. This chain uses TRBV9 with TRBJ1-1; 7 bases are shared with TRBD1. Input material: PBMCs or T cells enriched from blood (not recorded which). CDR3 sequence (DNA): TGTGCCAGCAGCGTAGAACAGGGGTACACTGAAGCTTTCTTT. Translating it yields CASSVEQGYTEAFF.